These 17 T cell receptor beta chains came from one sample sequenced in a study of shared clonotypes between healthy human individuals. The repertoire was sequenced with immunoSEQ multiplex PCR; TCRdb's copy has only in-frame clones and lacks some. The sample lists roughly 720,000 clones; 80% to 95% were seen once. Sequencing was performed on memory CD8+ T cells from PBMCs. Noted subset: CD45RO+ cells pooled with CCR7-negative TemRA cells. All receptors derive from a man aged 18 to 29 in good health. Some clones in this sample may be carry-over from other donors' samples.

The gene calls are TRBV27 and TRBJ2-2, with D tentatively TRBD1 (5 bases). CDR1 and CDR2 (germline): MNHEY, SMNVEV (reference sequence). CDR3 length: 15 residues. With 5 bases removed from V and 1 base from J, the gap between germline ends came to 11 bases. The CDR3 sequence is CASSALQGNTGELFF. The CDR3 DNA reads TGTGCCAGCAGTGCATTGCAGGGGAACACCGGGGAGCTGTTTTTT.

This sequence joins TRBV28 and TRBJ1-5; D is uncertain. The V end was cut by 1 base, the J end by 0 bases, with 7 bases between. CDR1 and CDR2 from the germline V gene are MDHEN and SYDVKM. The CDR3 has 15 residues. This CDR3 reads CASSLSYNSNQPQHF. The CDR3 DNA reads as TGTGCCAGCAGTTTATCATACAATAGCAATCAGCCCCAGCATTTT.

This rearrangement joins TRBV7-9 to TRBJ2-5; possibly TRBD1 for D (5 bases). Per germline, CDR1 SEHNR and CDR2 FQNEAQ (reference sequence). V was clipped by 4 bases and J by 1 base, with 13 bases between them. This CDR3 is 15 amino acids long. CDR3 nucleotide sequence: TGTGCCAGCAGCTCCAGGGTGGGGCTCCAAGAGACCCAGTACTTC. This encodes CASSSRVGLQETQYF.

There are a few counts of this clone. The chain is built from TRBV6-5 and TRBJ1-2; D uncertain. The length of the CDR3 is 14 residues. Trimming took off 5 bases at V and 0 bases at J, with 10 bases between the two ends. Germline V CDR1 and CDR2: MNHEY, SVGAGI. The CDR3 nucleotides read TGTGCCAGCAGTGAGATCGGGGCTAACTATGGCTACACCTTC. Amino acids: CASSEIGANYGYTF.

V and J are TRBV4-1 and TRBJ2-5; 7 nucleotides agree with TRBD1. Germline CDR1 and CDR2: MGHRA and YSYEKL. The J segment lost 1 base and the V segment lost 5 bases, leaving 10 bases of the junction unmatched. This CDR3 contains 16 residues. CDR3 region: CASSSHSGQLQETQYF. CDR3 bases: TGCGCCAGCAGCAGCCATTCGGGACAGCTCCAAGAGACCCAGTACTTC.

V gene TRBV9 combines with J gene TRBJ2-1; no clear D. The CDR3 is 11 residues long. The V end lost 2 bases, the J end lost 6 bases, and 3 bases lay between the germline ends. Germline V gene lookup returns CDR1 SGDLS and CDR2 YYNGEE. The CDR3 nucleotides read TGTGCCAGCAGCGTCACCAATGAGCAGTTCTTC. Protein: CASSVTNEQFF.

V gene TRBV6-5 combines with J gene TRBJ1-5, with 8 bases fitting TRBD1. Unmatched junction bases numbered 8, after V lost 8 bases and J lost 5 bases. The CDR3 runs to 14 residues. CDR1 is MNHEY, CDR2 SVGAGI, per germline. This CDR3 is CASDRTGTHQPQHF. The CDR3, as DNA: TGTGCCAGCGATCGGACAGGGACCCATCAGCCCCAGCATTTT.

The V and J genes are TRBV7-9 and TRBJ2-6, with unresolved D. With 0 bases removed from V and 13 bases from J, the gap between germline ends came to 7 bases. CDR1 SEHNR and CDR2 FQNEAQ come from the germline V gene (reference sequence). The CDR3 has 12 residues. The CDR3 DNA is TGTGCCAGCAGCTTAGCCAGCCTTGTCCTGACTTTC. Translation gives CASSLASLVLTF.

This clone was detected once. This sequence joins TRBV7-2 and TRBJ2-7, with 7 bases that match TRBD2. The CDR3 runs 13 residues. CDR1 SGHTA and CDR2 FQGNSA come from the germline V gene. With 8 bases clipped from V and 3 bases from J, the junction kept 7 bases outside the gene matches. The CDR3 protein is CASRGTTHYEQYF. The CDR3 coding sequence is TGTGCCAGCCGCGGGACTACCCACTACGAGCAGTACTTC.

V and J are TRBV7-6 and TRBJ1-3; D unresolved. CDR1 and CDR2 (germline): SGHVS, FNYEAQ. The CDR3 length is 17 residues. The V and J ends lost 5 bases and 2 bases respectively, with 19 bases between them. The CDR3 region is CASSPLRTTTTGNTIYF. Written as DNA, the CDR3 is TGTGCCAGCAGCCCGCTTCGGACGACGACCACTGGAAACACCATATATTTT.

This CDR3 reads CASSPPAGPYEQYF. DNA of the CDR3: TGTGCCAGCAGCCCACCGGCAGGCCCCTACGAGCAGTACTTC. The rearrangement uses TRBV7-9 and TRBJ2-7; D is ambiguous. This CDR3 is built from 14 residues. The germline V and J ends were trimmed by 5 bases and 2 bases, with 13 bases remaining between them. From germline, CDR1 is SEHNR and CDR2 FQNEAQ (reference sequence). Together with reference TRBV7-9 and TRBJ2-7, the CDR3 gives the full variable domain: DTGVSQNPRHKITKRGQNVTFRCDPISEHNRLYWYRQTLGQGPEFLTYFQNEAQLEKSRLLSDRFSAERPKGSFSTLEIQRTEQGDSAMYLCASSPPAGPYEQYFGPGTRLTVT.

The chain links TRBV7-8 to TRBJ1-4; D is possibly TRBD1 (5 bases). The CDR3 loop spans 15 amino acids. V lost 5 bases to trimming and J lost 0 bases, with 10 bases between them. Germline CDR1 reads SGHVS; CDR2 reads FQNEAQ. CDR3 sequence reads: CASSPTGATNEKLFF. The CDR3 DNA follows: TGTGCCAGCAGCCCCACGGGGGCAACTAATGAAAAACTGTTTTTT.

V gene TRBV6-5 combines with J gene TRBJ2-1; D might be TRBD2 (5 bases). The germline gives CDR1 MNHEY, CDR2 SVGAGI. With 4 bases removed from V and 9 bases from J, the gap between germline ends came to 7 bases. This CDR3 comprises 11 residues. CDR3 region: CASSLGGEQFF. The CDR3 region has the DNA TGTGCCAGCAGTTTAGGAGGTGAGCAGTTCTTC.

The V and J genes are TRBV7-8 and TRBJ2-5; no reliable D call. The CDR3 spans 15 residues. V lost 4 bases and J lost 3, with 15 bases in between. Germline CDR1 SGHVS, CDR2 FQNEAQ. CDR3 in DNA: TGTGCCAGCAGCTCTGCGTACCTTACCAAAGAGACCCAGTACTTC. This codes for CASSSAYLTKETQYF.

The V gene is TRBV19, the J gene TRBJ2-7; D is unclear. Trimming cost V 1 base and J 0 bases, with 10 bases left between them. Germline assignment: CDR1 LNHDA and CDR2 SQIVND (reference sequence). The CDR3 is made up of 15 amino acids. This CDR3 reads CASSIGHPSSYEQYF. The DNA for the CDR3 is TGTGCCAGTAGTATAGGGCATCCGAGCTCCTACGAGCAGTACTTC. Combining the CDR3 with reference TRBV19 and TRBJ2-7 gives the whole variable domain DGGITQSPKYLFRKEGQNVTLSCEQNLNHDAMYWYRQDPGQGLRLIYYSQIVNDFQKGDIAEGYSVSREKKESFPLTVTSAQKNPTAFYLCASSIGHPSSYEQYFGPGTRLTVT.

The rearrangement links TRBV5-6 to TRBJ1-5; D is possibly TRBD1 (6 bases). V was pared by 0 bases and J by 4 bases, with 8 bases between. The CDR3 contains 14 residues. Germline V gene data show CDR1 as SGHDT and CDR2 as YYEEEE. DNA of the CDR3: TGTGCCAGCAGCTTGGAGGGGGGGAATCAGCCCCAGCATTTT. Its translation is CASSLEGGNQPQHF.

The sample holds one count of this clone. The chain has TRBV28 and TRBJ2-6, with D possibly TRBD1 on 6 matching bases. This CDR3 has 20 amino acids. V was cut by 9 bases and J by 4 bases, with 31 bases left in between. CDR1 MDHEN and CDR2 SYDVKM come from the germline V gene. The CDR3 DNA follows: TGTGCCAGTTACTCACGGATCGGGCCACCTTTGGGGGCCGGGGCCAACGTCCTGACTTTC. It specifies CASYSRIGPPLGAGANVLTF.